A single sample is the source of the 14 T cell receptor beta chains below, sequenced in a study of beta chain features in type 1 diabetes. Antigens of these TCRs are unknown. The sequenced template was cDNA made from the entire isolated RNA. Generated by immunoSEQ multiplex PCR, the TCRdb table keeps only in-frame clones and is missing some. Among roughly 280,000 clones listed, roughly 24% were seen once. Study outcomes and limitations: Among patients with Type 1 diabetes, TCRB CDR3s were moderately but significantly shorter in every one of the four CD4+ subsets.

What was sequenced was naive CD4+ T cells from blood. The receptors were gathered from a woman aged 25 to 39 with type 1 diabetes.

This clone was recorded only once. The chain recombines TRBV9 with TRBJ2-3; 10 bases match TRBD2. CDR3 size: 15 residues. Trimming at V came to 4 bases and at J to 6 bases, leaving 8 bases not matched to a gene. Per germline, CDR1 SGDLS and CDR2 YYNGEE. This CDR3 is CASSPGTSASDTQYF. The CDR3 coding sequence is TGTGCCAGCAGCCCCGGGACTAGCGCGTCTGATACGCAGTATTTT. Filled out from reference TRBV9 and TRBJ2-3, the complete variable domain reads DSGVTQTPKHLITATGQRVTLRCSPRSGDLSVYWYQQSLDQGLQFLIQYYNGEERAKGNILERFSAQQFPDLHSELNLSSLELGDSALYFCASSPGTSASDTQYFGPGTRLTVL.

The rearrangement links TRBV29-1 to TRBJ2-3; TRBD2 matches 8 bases. Per germline, CDR1 SQVTM and CDR2 ANQGSEA. CDR3 length: 14 amino acids. The ends lost 7 bases at V and 4 bases at J; junction bases unmatched: 10. The CDR3, as DNA: TGCAGCGCGGGGGGGGGAGTCTGGGCAGATACGCAGTATTTT. It specifies CSAGGGVWADTQYF.

This clone has only a few counts. The chain combines TRBV29-1 with TRBJ1-1, with TRBD1 matching over 7 bases. The CDR3 is 11 residues long. V was clipped by 6 bases and J by 8 bases; unmatched bases: 6. Germline loops: CDR1 SQVTM, CDR2 ANQGSEA. The chain's CDR3 is CSVHRQGEAFF. DNA for the CDR3: TGCAGCGTCCACCGACAGGGCGAAGCTTTCTTT.

This clone is a singleton in its sample. The chain recombines TRBV4-1 with TRBJ2-7; 7 bases align to TRBD2. V trimming: 2 bases; J trimming: 6 bases; junction bases outside the gene matches: 13. CDR3 size: 16 residues. Germline-derived CDR1 and CDR2 are MGHRA and YSYEKL. The CDR3 DNA follows: TGCGCCAGCAGCCAAATCTTCCTGGGGGGGTCGGTCGAGCAGTACTTC. Amino acids: CASSQIFLGGSVEQYF.

This clone was counted only a few times. The chain uses TRBV4-1 and TRBJ2-3, with D tentatively TRBD2 (6 bases). Trimming removed 4 bases at V and 4 bases at J, with 15 bases between. CDR1 is MGHRA, CDR2 YSYEKL, per germline. The CDR3 runs to 15 residues. This CDR3 is CASSPQEGGADTQYF. CDR3 sequence (DNA): TGCGCCAGCAGCCCCCAGGAGGGAGGTGCAGATACGCAGTATTTT.

This clone was detected only a few times. The J gene is TRBJ2-7, the V gene TRBV19, with D possibly being TRBD2 (5 bases). Trimming left V 3 bases short and J 3 bases short, with 15 bases between. This CDR3 contains 15 residues. CDR1 and CDR2 from the germline V gene are LNHDA and SQIVND (reference sequence). CDR3 nucleotides: TGTGCCAGTAGTATGGGCGGAGCCGGGGTCTACGAGCAGTACTTC. The encoded protein is CASSMGGAGVYEQYF. The variable domain in full, with the rest retrieved from reference TRBV19 and TRBJ2-7, is DGGITQSPKYLFRKEGQNVTLSCEQNLNHDAMYWYRQDPGQGLRLIYYSQIVNDFQKGDIAEGYSVSREKKESFPLTVTSAQKNPTAFYLCASSMGGAGVYEQYFGPGTRLTVT.

The V and J genes are TRBV4-2 and TRBJ2-1; 7 nucleotides align to TRBD2. Per germline, CDR1 LGHNA and CDR2 YNFKEQ. The CDR3 spans 20 residues. J lost 0 bases, V lost 0 bases, and 14 bases had no gene match. The CDR3 bases are TGTGCCAGCAGCCAAGAAGGACTAGTAGTCCCCTTCGTCTCCTACAATGAGCAGTTCTTC. It is translated as CASSQEGLVVPFVSYNEQFF.

The J gene is TRBJ2-2, the V gene TRBV14, with 11 bases that match TRBD2. This CDR3 comprises 15 residues. CDR1 and CDR2 from the germline V gene are SGHDN and FVKESK. V dropped 5 bases and J dropped 7; count of bases not matched to a gene: 6. The CDR3, as DNA: TGTGCCAGCAGCGAACTAGCGGGAGTAAACGGGGAGCTGTTTTTT. Amino acid sequence: CASSELAGVNGELFF.

In DNA, the CDR3 is TGTGCCAGTAGTATCACCCCGCTAGCGGACAATGAGCAGTTCTTC. This sequence encodes CASSITPLADNEQFF. This chain joins TRBV19 and TRBJ2-1, with TRBD2 identical over 7 bases. The CDR3 spans 15 residues. Trimming cost V 3 bases and J 5 bases; bases outside gene matches: 7. The germline CDR1 and CDR2 sequences are LNHDA and SQIVND (reference sequence). Full variable domain (remainder filled in from reference TRBV19 and TRBJ2-1): DGGITQSPKYLFRKEGQNVTLSCEQNLNHDAMYWYRQDPGQGLRLIYYSQIVNDFQKGDIAEGYSVSREKKESFPLTVTSAQKNPTAFYLCASSITPLADNEQFFGPGTRLTVL.

This clone was seen only once. The V call is TRBV6-1, the J call TRBJ1-4, with 8 positions matching TRBD1. The CDR3 has 14 residues. Germline V CDR1 and CDR2: MNHNS, SASEGT. V dropped 6 bases and J dropped 10; count of bases not matched to a gene: 10. The CDR3 nucleotides read TGTGCCAGCAGGACAGGGGCGCCCAGTGGAAAACTGTTTTTT. It specifies CASRTGAPSGKLFF.

The V and J genes are TRBV19 and TRBJ2-7, with D unclear. This CDR3 is 12 amino acids long. Trimming cost V 6 bases and J 6 bases, with 12 bases left between them. Germline assignment: CDR1 LNHDA and CDR2 SQIVND (reference sequence). The DNA of the CDR3 is TGTGCCAGTAGGTTTCTAGATGGCGAGCAGTACTTC. Its translation is CASRFLDGEQYF.

The chain uses TRBV6-5 and TRBJ2-7, with 7 bases that match TRBD2. CDR1 is MNHEY and CDR2 is SVGAGI in the germline V gene. There are 13 residues in the CDR3. Trimming removed 6 bases from V and 4 bases from J; junction bases left unmatched: 6. CDR3 coding DNA: TGTGCCAGCAGAAGGACTAGTGATTACGAGCAGTACTTC. Its protein is CASRRTSDYEQYF.

The chain has TRBV30 and TRBJ2-6; maybe TRBD1 (6 bases). Germline-derived CDR1 and CDR2 are GTSNPN and SVGIG (reference sequence). The germline V and J ends were trimmed by 1 base and 1 base, with 11 bases remaining between them. This CDR3 comprises 16 residues. CDR3 sequence (DNA): TGTGCCTGGAGTGAAATCGGACAGTCTGGGGCCAACGTCCTGACTTTC. Translated: CAWSEIGQSGANVLTF.

This chain uses TRBV29-1 with TRBJ2-7; the D gene is possibly TRBD1 (6 bases). Germline-derived CDR1 and CDR2 are SQVTM and ANQGSEA. Trimming cost V 6 bases and J 1 base, with 13 bases left between them. This CDR3 has 13 residues. CDR3 protein: CSVENGQSYEQYF. CDR3 in DNA: TGCAGCGTCGAAAACGGACAGTCCTACGAGCAGTACTTC.